Listed below are T cell receptor beta chains from one sample, sequenced in a study of identical twins. TCRdb fed the 5' RACE reads into MiXCR, producing one record per CDR3 protein. The sample carries hundreds of thousands of distinct CDR3 sequences, 24% recorded once. This sample also appeared in a second study, on T cells expressing NK-cell markers.

Sequenced: CD4+ T cells sorted from blood. The receptors originated from a woman aged 18-29 years in good health. The CDR3 runs from the conserved cysteine through the conserved F or W. A D gene is named only where the DNA matches it firmly. Size values are once, few and many counts, or a class for expanded clones, and some rows have none.

j_call d_call v_call clone_size cdr3_nt cdr3_aa
TRBJ2-2 NA TRBV12-3/TRBV12-4 NA TGTGCCAGCACTTGCTACAGATGCACCGGGGAGCTGTTTTTT CASTCYRCTGELFF
TRBJ2-2 NA TRBV5-1 NA TGCGCCAGCAGCCCCGGAGGGTTGAACACCGGGGAGCTGTTTTTT CASSPGGLNTGELFF
TRBJ2-1 NA TRBV7-6 NA TGTGCCAGCAGCTTAGAACGACAAAGCAACAATGAGCAGTTCTTC CASSLERQSNNEQFF
TRBJ1-1 NA TRBV29-1 NA TGCAGCGTTGTACGGCAGGGAAGGGACACTGAAGCTTTCTTT CSVVRQGRDTEAFF
TRBJ1-4 NA TRBV7-9 once TGTGCCAGCAGCCTATCGGGTCGCGGGGGTGAAAAACTGTTTTTT CASSLSGRGGEKLFF
TRBJ1-3 TRBD1 TRBV5-1 once TGCGCCAGCAGCTTGGAAGTCAGGGGGCGAACTGGAAACACCATATATTTT CASSLEVRGRTGNTIYF
TRBJ2-5 NA TRBV11-2 many TGTGCCAGCAGCTTGGGACCGTTAGGAGAGACCCAGTACTTC CASSLGPLGETQYF
TRBJ2-3 NA TRBV7-2 few TGTGCCAGCAGCTTAGCGGGGAAAGGGGAAGATACGCAGTATTTT CASSLAGKGEDTQYF
TRBJ2-5 NA TRBV7-9 NA TGTGCCAGCAGTTCCGGACTCTCGGACGAGACCCAGTACTTC CASSSGLSDETQYF
TRBJ2-7 TRBD2 TRBV29-1 few TGCAGCGCTCTTGTAGGACCCACTAGCGTGTGGAGAGAGCAGTACTTC CSALVGPTSVWREQYF
TRBJ2-1 TRBD2 TRBV10-2 few TGCGCCAGCAGTGAGAGAAGCGGGATCTACAATGAGCAGTTCTTC CASSERSGIYNEQFF
TRBJ2-5 TRBD2 TRBV20-1 few TGCAGTGCAGAACTAGCGGGGGGGCTAGTGGTACAAGAGACCCAGTACTTC CSAELAGGLVVQETQYF
TRBJ2-2 NA TRBV3-1 NA TGTGCCAGCAGCCAAGAGGCAGGGGCCGGGGAGCTGTTTTTT CASSQEAGAGELFF
TRBJ1-5 TRBD1 TRBV29-1 few TGCAGCGCTAGGACAGGGGGCAACAATCAGCCCCAGCATTTT CSARTGGNNQPQHF
TRBJ2-1 TRBD2 TRBV7-3 NA TGTGCCAGCAGGGGATCTCCCGGGGGGGGGCAGTTCTTC CASRGSPGGGQFF
TRBJ2-7 NA TRBV5-1 once TGCTCCAGCAGCGAGGGACACACCTACGAGCAGTACTTC CSSSEGHTYEQYF
TRBJ1-2 TRBD1 TRBV4-3 NA TGCGCCAGCAGCCAAGCGTCCGCAGGGGGCATCGGCTATGGCTACACCTTC CASSQASAGGIGYGYTF
TRBJ1-1 NA TRBV5-1 few TGCGCCAGCAGCTTGGCAGCAGGGGAGAACACTGAAGCTTTCTTT CASSLAAGENTEAFF
TRBJ2-1 NA TRBV6-2/TRBV6-3 few TGTGCCAGCAGTTACTCGATAAGCAATTCTGAGCAGTTCTTC CASSYSISNSEQFF
TRBJ2-7 NA TRBV7-2 few TGTGCCAGCAGCTTTCCCAGCTCCTACGAGCAGTACTTC CASSFPSSYEQYF
TRBJ2-1 TRBD2 TRBV5-1 NA TGCGCCAGCAGCATGAAATCTAGCGGGGGGGCCTCCAATGAGCAGTTCTTC CASSMKSSGGASNEQFF
TRBJ1-3 NA TRBV5-1 few TGCGCCAGCAGCCAGACTAGACAGAGCTCTGGAAACACCATATATTTT CASSQTRQSSGNTIYF
TRBJ2-4 NA TRBV29-1 few TGCAGCGGCCTGGTTTCCCTAGCCAAAAACATTCAGTACTTC CSGLVSLAKNIQYF
TRBJ2-3 NA TRBV20-1 NA TGCAGTGCTAGAGATAGGGCAGCACCAATCGTGACAGATACGCAGTATTTT CSARDRAAPIVTDTQYF